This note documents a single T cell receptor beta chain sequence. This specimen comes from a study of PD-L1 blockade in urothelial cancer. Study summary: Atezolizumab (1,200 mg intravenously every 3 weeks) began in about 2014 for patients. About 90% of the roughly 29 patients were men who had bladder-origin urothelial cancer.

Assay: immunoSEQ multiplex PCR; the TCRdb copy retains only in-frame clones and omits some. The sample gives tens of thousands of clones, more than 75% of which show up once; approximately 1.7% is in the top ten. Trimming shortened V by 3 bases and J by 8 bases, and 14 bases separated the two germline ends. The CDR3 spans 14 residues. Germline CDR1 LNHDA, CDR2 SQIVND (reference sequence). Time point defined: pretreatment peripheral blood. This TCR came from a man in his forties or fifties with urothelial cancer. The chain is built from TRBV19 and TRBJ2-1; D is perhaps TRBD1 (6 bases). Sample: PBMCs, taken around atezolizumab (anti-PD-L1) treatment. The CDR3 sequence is CASSIKSGGDEQFF. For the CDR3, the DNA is TGTGCCAGTAGTATTAAGTCTGGGGGCGATGAGCAGTTCTTC.